Below, one T cell receptor beta chain is given with its context. Its cognate antigen is unknown. The length of the CDR3 is 14 residues. The V gene end was trimmed by 5 bases and the J gene end by 0 bases; junction bases not matched to a gene: 2. The V gene's germline CDR1 is SGHVS and CDR2 FQNEAQ. Sequenced by immunoSEQ multiplex PCR; TCRdb stores in-frame clones only, minus some. The table has fewer than 800,000 clones, 92% seen once; the top ten hold 24%. The naive CD8 population came from CD45RO-negative cells selected for CCR7, without terminally differentiated effector memory CD45RA+ cells. Healthy and HIV-negative, the adult donors had no recent acute infections or vaccinations. The data were obtained in a study of shared clonotypes between healthy human individuals. Study findings and constraints: Researchers found naive subsets generally carried larger estimated richness than memory subsets. Blood was the sole source, and tissue repertoires probably differ.

This TCR was sampled from a man aged 25 to 40 in good health. This chain joins TRBV7-8 and TRBJ2-7; TRBD2 aligns across 9 bases. Sequenced: naive CD8+ T cells sorted from blood. The CDR3 loop is CASSGSGSSYEQYF. The CDR3 nucleotides are TGTGCCAGCAGCGGTAGCGGGAGCTCCTACGAGCAGTACTTC.